The rows below give T cell receptor beta chains drawn from one sample of a study of control samples from healthy donors and cancer patients. Assay used: immunoSEQ multiplex PCR; TCRdb lists only in-frame clones, some missing. The sample includes around 93,000 clones, around nine tenths of them seen just once. Sequenced sample: blood. The receptor set was obtained from a human donor in good health. The donor label of this sample is uncertain. Both conserved end residues are part of each CDR3. Fields, in order: D gene, V gene, J gene, clone size, CDR3 DNA, CDR3 protein. A D gene is named only where the DNA matches it firmly. Expanded clones are given a class, and other clones once, few, many or no size at all.

-	TRBV6-1	TRBJ1-4	-	TGTGCCAGCAGTGGTCTACAGGGTGGGGATAATGAAAAACTGTTTTTT	CASSGLQGGDNEKLFF
TRBD1	TRBV5-6	TRBJ1-2	-	TGTGCCAGCAGCCCGGGGACAGGAATCTATGGCTACACCTTC	CASSPGTGIYGYTF
-	TRBV9	TRBJ2-5	-	TGTGCCAGCAGCGTAGACCTGTTCCAAGAGACCCAGTACTTC	CASSVDLFQETQYF
-	TRBV3-1/TRBV3-2	TRBJ2-3	-	TGTGCCAGCAGCCAGTGGACCGCATGGCCTAGGGGCACAGATACGCAGTATTTT	CASSQWTAWPRGTDTQYF
-	TRBV5-6	TRBJ1-2	-	TGTGCCAGCAGCTTGGAAGGGTATGGCTACACCTTC	CASSLEGYGYTF
TRBD1	TRBV6-5	TRBJ1-4	-	TGTGCCAGCAGACGACAGGGGGCTGAAAAACTGTTTTTT	CASRRQGAEKLFF
-	TRBV6-2/TRBV6-3	TRBJ2-1	-	TGTGCCAGCAGTGGACCTTACAATGAGCAGTTCTTC	CASSGPYNEQFF
-	TRBV11-2	TRBJ2-7	-	TGTGCCAGCAGCCAGCTCTCTGGGGGGCGCGAGCAGTACTTC	CASSQLSGGREQYF
-	TRBV3-1/TRBV3-2	TRBJ2-7	-	TGTGCCAGCAGCCAGAGGGGTAGCTACGAGCAGTACTTC	CASSQRGSYEQYF
-	TRBV6-1	TRBJ1-6	-	TGTGCCAGCAGTGAAGCGGCAGGGGCCACTTCACCCCTCCACTTT	CASSEAAGATSPLHF
TRBD2	TRBV5-5	TRBJ2-5	-	TGTGCCAGCAGGGCCGGACTAGCACTACAAGAGACCCAGTACTTC	CASRAGLALQETQYF
TRBD1	TRBV7-6	TRBJ1-1	-	TGTGCCAGCAGCTTAGCACAGGGGGTGAACACTGAAGCTTTCTTT	CASSLAQGVNTEAFF
-	TRBV24-1	TRBJ1-5	-	TGTGCCACCAGCTCCCATGGCAGCAATCAGCCCCAGCATTTT	CATSSHGSNQPQHF
TRBD2	TRBV3-1/TRBV3-2	TRBJ2-3	-	TGTGCCAGCAGCCAAGGGCTAGCGGGGGGGACAAGAGATACGCAGTATTTT	CASSQGLAGGTRDTQYF
TRBD1	TRBV14	TRBJ1-4	-	TGTGCCAGCAGCCCCAGCCAGGGGGCGAGTGAAAAACTGTTTTTT	CASSPSQGASEKLFF
-	TRBV5-1	TRBJ1-3	once	TGCGCCAGCAGCTTGGGTGGCTCTGGAAACACCATATATTTT	CASSLGGSGNTIYF
-	TRBV5-8	TRBJ1-5	-	TGTGCCAGCAGCTTGGCGCTGAATCAGCCCCAGCATTTT	CASSLALNQPQHF
-	TRBV27	TRBJ2-2	-	TGTGCCAGCAGCCCAGGCGTCACCGGGGAGCTGTTTTTT	CASSPGVTGELFF
-	TRBV29-1	TRBJ2-7	-	TGCAGCGTTGACGGAGGCGGTGGGCAGTACTTC	CSVDGGGGQYF
-	TRBV30	TRBJ1-4	-	TGTGCCAGCGGTGCGATCGAAAAACTGTTTTTT	CASGAIEKLFF
TRBD2	TRBV3-1/TRBV3-2	TRBJ2-3	-	TGTGCCAGCAGCCAAGAAGGACTAGCGTTGGCAGATACGCAGTATTTT	CASSQEGLALADTQYF
-	TRBV12-3/TRBV12-4	TRBJ1-1	-	TGTGCCAGCAGTTTCTCGGAGGAAGCTTTCTTT	CASSFSEEAFF
-	TRBV30	TRBJ1-3	-	TGTGCTGTGACGATCGGGGCTGGAAACACCATATATTTT	CAVTIGAGNTIYF
-	TRBV7-9	TRBJ2-5	-	TGTGCCAGCAGCTTAAGTCTCAAAGAGACCCAGTACTTC	CASSLSLKETQYF
-	TRBV7-9	TRBJ1-5	-	TGTGCCAGCAGCCCCTCGAGGGGTCGTAGCAATCAGCCCCAGCATTTT	CASSPSRGRSNQPQHF
TRBD2	TRBV14	TRBJ2-1	few	TGTGCCAGCAGCGGCGGGGGGAAACTCGACAGGACTCGTATCAATGAGCAGTTCTTC	CASSGGGKLDRTRINEQFF
TRBD1	TRBV7-9	TRBJ1-2	-	TGTGCCAGCAGCTTACTTCAGACAGGGGGTGGCTACACCTTC	CASSLLQTGGGYTF
-	TRBV5-8	TRBJ2-3	-	TGTGCCAGCAGCTTGAGTACAGGTTTTCGGAGGAGCACAGATACGCAGTATTTT	CASSLSTGFRRSTDTQYF
TRBD2	TRBV6-4	TRBJ2-1	-	TGTGCCAGCAGTGACTCAAACTCCGGGGGGTACAATGAGCAGTTCTTC	CASSDSNSGGYNEQFF
TRBD1	TRBV29-1	TRBJ1-1	-	TGCAGCACAAGGGACAGTAACACTGAAGCTTTCTTT	CSTRDSNTEAFF
-	TRBV4-3	TRBJ1-1	-	TGCGCCAGCAGCCGTGGGACACTGATTAACACTGAAGCTTTCTTT	CASSRGTLINTEAFF
TRBD1	TRBV7-2	TRBJ1-4	-	TGTGCCAGCAGCCCCAGGGGCGGGACAGGGGAAGGAAAACTGTTTTTT	CASSPRGGTGEGKLFF
-	TRBV27	TRBJ2-2	-	TGTGCCAGCGCTCTTTCAGGGGAGCTGTTTTTT	CASALSGELFF
-	TRBV3-1/TRBV3-2	TRBJ1-2	-	TGTGCCAGCACTACCGACAGGTCGGGCTATGGCTACACCTTC	CASTTDRSGYGYTF
TRBD1	TRBV9	TRBJ1-4	-	TGTGCCAGCAGCCACAGGGGGGGGAAAAAACTGTTTTTT	CASSHRGGKKLFF
-	TRBV15	TRBJ2-7	-	TGTGCCACCAGCGATACAGGGCACTATAGCTCCTACGAGCAGTACTTC	CATSDTGHYSSYEQYF
-	TRBV7-2	TRBJ1-2	-	TGTGCCAGCAGCCCTTCCGGGGAAGGCTACACCTTC	CASSPSGEGYTF
TRBD1	TRBV6-5	TRBJ2-1	few	TGTGCCAGCAGTTACTCGGGACAGGGGGAGGATGAGCAGTTCTTC	CASSYSGQGEDEQFF
-	TRBV7-9	TRBJ2-7	-	TGTGCCAGCAGCCCGATCGGGCAGGGGAGCTACGAGCAGTACTTC	CASSPIGQGSYEQYF
-	TRBV5-1	TRBJ2-2	-	TGCGCCAGCAGCTTGAGTTGGCCACTACAACGCGCGAACACCGGGGAGCTGTTTTTT	CASSLSWPLQRANTGELFF
-	TRBV6-6	TRBJ1-2	-	TGTGCCAGCAGTGGACGGGACGCCGGGCGTTATGGCTACACCTTC	CASSGRDAGRYGYTF
-	TRBV6-5	TRBJ1-1	-	TGTGCCAGCAGTTACGAGGGTTGGGAGAACACTGAAGCTTTCTTT	CASSYEGWENTEAFF
-	TRBV30	TRBJ2-1	-	TGTGCCTGGAGTGTATATGGGCGGGGATCCTACAATGAGCAGTTCTTC	CAWSVYGRGSYNEQFF
-	TRBV10-3	TRBJ1-2	-	TGTGCCATCAGTGAATGGGTAGGGACCGCTCCTATTCCTAACTATGGCTACACCTTC	CAISEWVGTAPIPNYGYTF
-	TRBV19	TRBJ1-5	once	TGTGCCAGTAGAGGAAAGATGGTTCAGCCCCAGCATTTT	CASRGKMVQPQHF
-	TRBV28	TRBJ2-3	-	TGTGCCAGCAGTTTTGGCCGGGGAGCAGATACGCAGTATTTT	CASSFGRGADTQYF
-	TRBV5-4	TRBJ1-2	-	TGTGCCAGCAGCTTTCTTCACACATATGGCTACACCTTC	CASSFLHTYGYTF